The 20 T cell receptor beta chains in this list originate from one sample, sequenced in a study of CD8+CD57+ T cells in acquired aplastic anemia. The template used for profiling TCR beta VDJ and CDR3 was genomic DNA. TCRdb re-called the reads with MiXCR, one entry per CDR3 protein. Seen here are about 400,000 distinct CDR3 sequences, 55% to 75% observed once, and the top ten hold 3.5% to 4.5%. What was sequenced was sorted CD4+, CD8+, or CD8+CD57+ T cells (not recorded which) from PBMCs. These receptor sequences come from a human donor in good health, serving as a control.

Ten or more counts support this clonotype. This rearrangement joins TRBV6-6 to TRBJ2-7; D might be TRBD2 (6 bases). This CDR3 contains 18 residues. Germline assignment: CDR1 MNHNY and CDR2 SVGAGI (reference sequence). V lost 6 bases to trimming and J lost 4 bases, with 28 bases between them. The DNA of the CDR3 is TGTGCCAGCAGCTCCTACCTAGAGGGACGGGGGAGTGTTTACGAGCAGTACTTC. Translation gives CASSSYLEGRGSVYEQYF.

Concerning this clonotype itself: A read error may produce the germline difference seen at one junction end. The chain employs TRBV7-2 and TRBJ1-5, with D unclear. From germline, CDR1 is SGHTA and CDR2 FQGNSA. The CDR3 spans 12 residues. DNA of the CDR3: TGTGCCAGCAGCCTGGACGGGCAGCCCCCGCATTTC. It codes for CASSLDGQPPHF.

The rearrangement uses TRBV9 and TRBJ2-3; the D gene is possibly TRBD2 (7 bases). The CDR3 consists of 16 residues. The V and J ends lost 5 bases and 11 bases respectively, with 27 bases between them. Germline assignment: CDR1 SGDLS and CDR2 YYNGEE. The CDR3 is CASSGTSRGASNEQYF. The CDR3 DNA sequence: TGTGCCAGCAGTGGCACCAGCCGGGGGGCGTCGAATGAGCAGTATTTT.

In this sample, this clonotype turned up many times. The CDR3 region has the DNA TGTGCCAGCAGTACGACTCGGGACAGTAACAATGAGCAGTTCTTC. This sequence encodes CASSTTRDSNNEQFF. The chain employs TRBV27 and TRBJ2-1; the match to TRBD1 covers 7 bases. CDR1 and CDR2 from the germline V gene are MNHEY and SMNVEV (reference sequence). V lost 5 bases to trimming and J lost 5 bases; unmatched junction nucleotides: 9. The CDR3 runs to 15 residues.

Points on this clonotype: No conserved phenylalanine or tryptophan ends this CDR3, so it is likely a read error. The chain employs TRBV12-3 or TRBV12-4 and TRBJ1-2, with 8 bases that match TRBD1. This CDR3 region has 13 residues. The junction had 0 bases not matched to a gene; V was cut back by 2 bases and J by 4 bases. CDR3 region: CASSLQGAYGYTS. The CDR3 DNA reads TGTGCCAGCAGTTTACAGGGGGCCTATGGCTACACCTCC.

The sample holds many counts of this clonotype. The chain carries TRBV5-1 and TRBJ2-1; TRBD2 aligns across 9 bases. The CDR3 is made up of 20 amino acids. Per germline, CDR1 SGHRS and CDR2 YFSETQ. The V gene end was trimmed by 4 bases and the J gene end by 7 bases; junction bases not matched to a gene: 24. Written as DNA, the CDR3 is TGCGCCAGCAGCCAACCCGGGACTAGCAGTCGTCCCCCCCTCAGGAATGAGCAGTTCTTC. Protein: CASSQPGTSSRPPLRNEQFF. The full variable domain, in which reference TRBV5-1 and TRBJ2-1 provide the parts outside the CDR3, is KAGVTQTPRYLIKTRGQQVTLSCSPISGHRSVSWYQQTPGQGLQFLFEYFSETQRNKGNFPGRFSGRQFSNSRSEMNVSTLELGDSALYLCASSQPGTSSRPPLRNEQFFGPGTRLTVL.

CDR3 sequence reads: CSAGGTVNYGYTF. The CDR3 region has the DNA TGCAGTGCTGGAGGGACGGTTAACTATGGCTACACCTTC. The gene calls are TRBV20-1 and TRBJ1-2, with D possibly TRBD1 on 5 matching bases. The CDR3 is 13 amino acids. V shed 5 bases and J shed 1 base, with 11 bases lying between them. Germline V CDR1 and CDR2: DFQATT, SNEGSKA (reference sequence).

The chain uses TRBV29-1 and TRBJ2-3; 15 bases align to TRBD2. Germline V gives CDR1 SQVTM, CDR2 ANQGSEA. The V segment lost 5 bases and the J segment 2 bases; nucleotides outside the gene matches: 5. The CDR3 runs to 16 residues. The CDR3 protein is CSVTRTSGRATDTQYF. The CDR3 DNA is TGCAGCGTTACCCGGACTAGCGGGAGGGCCACAGATACGCAGTATTTT.

About this clonotype itself: Lacking the conserved final phenylalanine or tryptophan, this CDR3 likely reflects a read error. The DNA is left out, because the CDR3 cannot be placed on it with certainty; the CDR3 is given as TCRdb lists it. The rearrangement uses TRBV19 and TRBJ2-5; the table's D call, TRBD2, was not checked against the DNA. The CDR3 spans 14 residues, counting both ends. CDR1 and CDR2 from the germline V gene are LNHDA and SQIVND (reference sequence). The CDR3 spells CASSEPGTAATPSV.

The rearrangement uses TRBV2 and TRBJ1-5; D is perhaps TRBD1 (6 bases). V dropped 4 bases and J dropped 3 bases, with 7 bases sitting between them. The germline V gene encodes CDR1 SNHLY and CDR2 FYNNEI. The CDR3 sequence is 13 residues long. CDR3 protein: CASSGDNNQPQHF. The CDR3 DNA reads as TGTGCCAGCAGTGGGGACAACAATCAGCCCCAGCATTTT.

V and J are TRBV7-2 and TRBJ1-4; D call uncertain. There are 15 residues in the CDR3. CDR1 and CDR2 from the germline V gene are SGHTA and FQGNSA. V lost 5 bases and J lost 10, with 20 bases in between. In nucleotides, the CDR3 is TGTGCCAGCAGCCAAGAAGCTAACGTGGGTGGAAAACTGTTTTTT. Protein: CASSQEANVGGKLFF. The full variable domain, rest sourced from reference TRBV7-2 and TRBJ1-4, is GAGVSQSPSNKVTEKGKDVELRCDPISGHTALYWYRQSLGQGLEFLIYFQGNSAPDKSGLPSDRFSAERTGGSVSTLTIQRTQQEDSAVYLCASSQEANVGGKLFFGSGTQLSVL.

The J gene is TRBJ2-2, the V gene TRBV5-5; 8 nucleotides match TRBD2. Germline V gene sequence: CDR1 SGHKS, CDR2 YYEKEE (reference sequence). This CDR3 region has 17 residues. V was clipped by 2 bases and J by 1 base; unmatched bases: 7. The CDR3 spells CASSFRTSGGNTGELFF. CDR3 bases: TGTGCCAGCAGCTTCAGGACAAGCGGGGGGAACACCGGGGAGCTGTTTTTT.

To note about this clonotype: One end of the junction is discordant with germline, which a read error may explain. This rearrangement joins TRBV11-2 to TRBJ1-2; perhaps TRBD1 as D (6 bases). This CDR3 is built from 15 residues. Germline CDR1 SGHAT, CDR2 FQNNGV. The DNA for the CDR3 is TGTGCCAGCGGACAGCTAGGTTCGGGGGCCTATAGCTACACCTTC. It specifies CASGQLGSGAYSYTF.

Concerning this clonotype: Compared with germline, one end of the junction differs, possibly owing to a read error. This chain joins TRBV9 and TRBJ2-7; D remains ambiguous. This CDR3 contains 14 residues. Germline CDR1 SGDLS, CDR2 YYNGEE. The CDR3 bases are TGTGCCAGCAGCATCCGCGGCGGCTTCTCCTACGAGCACTTC. It translates to CASSIRGGFSYEHF.

This clonotype was counted at least ten times. The chain carries TRBV7-9 and TRBJ2-3; 7 bases line up with TRBD1. Germline-derived CDR1 and CDR2 are SEHNR and FQNEAQ (reference sequence). Trimming removed 1 base from V and 6 bases from J; junction bases left unmatched: 4. The CDR3 consists of 14 residues. The CDR3 coding sequence is TGTGCCAGCAGCTTAGGACAGGGTGCGGATACGCAGTATTTT. Encoded protein: CASSLGQGADTQYF.

The rearrangement uses TRBV20-1 and TRBJ2-5; 8 bases match TRBD1. This CDR3 comprises 13 residues. Per the germline V gene, CDR1 is DFQATT and CDR2 is SNEGSKA (reference sequence). The ends lost 5 bases at V and 5 bases at J; junction bases unmatched: 7. CDR3 sequence reads: CSAYGQGSETQYF. The CDR3, as DNA: TGCAGTGCTTACGGACAGGGCTCGGAGACCCAGTACTTC.

J is TRBJ2-7 and V is TRBV7-2, with TRBD2 as a possible D gene (5 bases). The CDR3 consists of 17 residues. CDR1 is SGHTA and CDR2 is FQGNSA in the germline V gene. The ends were cut back, 3 bases at V and 6 bases at J, with 24 bases in the middle. CDR3 DNA sequence: TGTGCCAGCAGCTTCCGCCTGGGTCACCCCCAGGACTTCGAGCAGTACTTC. Translated: CASSFRLGHPQDFEQYF.

The rearrangement links TRBV20-1 to TRBJ2-1, with TRBD1 matching over 7 bases. The V gene's germline CDR1 is DFQATT and CDR2 SNEGSKA (reference sequence). This CDR3 spans 14 amino acids. CDR3 coding DNA: TGCAGCGCCAGAGATCACAGGGGTCAAACTGAGCAGTTCTTC. This codes for CSARDHRGQTEQFF.

The CDR3 DNA follows: TGTGCCAGCAGCCTAAGCGGGACGCAGTACTTC. Translating it yields CASSLSGTQYF. The chain is built from TRBV7-9 and TRBJ2-7; 7 positions match TRBD2. The CDR3 loop spans 11 amino acids. The J segment lost 9 bases and the V segment lost 5 bases, leaving 4 bases of the junction unmatched. Per germline, CDR1 SEHNR and CDR2 FQNEAQ (reference sequence). Complete variable domain (other parts from reference TRBV7-9 and TRBJ2-7): DTGVSQNPRHKITKRGQNVTFRCDPISEHNRLYWYRQTLGQGPEFLTYFQNEAQLEKSRLLSDRFSAERPKGSFSTLEIQRTEQGDSAMYLCASSLSGTQYFGPGTRLTVT.

This rearrangement joins TRBV10-1 to TRBJ2-3; D is perhaps TRBD1 or TRBD2 (5 bases each). The CDR3 is made up of 13 amino acids. The V and J ends lost 8 bases and 2 bases respectively, with 11 bases between them. Germline CDR1 is WNHNN and CDR2 is SYGVQD (reference sequence). The CDR3 sequence is CASWGGLTDTQYF. The CDR3 coding sequence is TGCGCCAGCTGGGGCGGGCTCACAGATACGCAGTATTTT.